This T cell receptor (beta chain) was profiled in a study of cytomegalovirus exposure and HLA in healthy donors (dated by TCRdb to the late 2010s). About the study as a whole: According to a later analysis, the roughly 120 validation repertoires were produced on the same platform as the approximately 620 repertoires of the first cohort. The study combined high-throughput TCR immunosequencing, statistical association of individual TCRs with disease status, and machine learning to predict cytomegalovirus infection status. The study aimed to test whether cataloging public T cell receptors could reveal signatures of past pathogen exposure. A separate validation cohort of approximately 130 different subjects was used in addition to the approximately 700-subject first cohort. Broad study findings and their caveats: It was suggested by the authors that the approach could potentially be generalized to other disease states and immunological phenotypes. All 120 or so repertoires were used to score co-occurrence in the validation cohort in a later analysis, because that analysis had no HLA typing for the cohort. The classifier was reported to diagnose cytomegalovirus status with high specificity and sensitivity in both the original and validation cohorts. The study listed around 160 TCR beta chains as associated with cytomegalovirus. Three of the identified cytomegalovirus-associated TCR beta chains were confirmed in vitro to be specific for cytomegalovirus antigens. Of the cluster scores, roughly 95% were above 0 in a later analysis, which found that TCRs clustered in the first cohort also tended to co-occur in the roughly 130 validation repertoires. Most TCR sequences were seen in very few donors, while some public TCRs were found in many individuals.

The CDR3 sequence holds 15 residues, the cysteine and phenylalanine included. CDR3 DNA is the only sequence kept; it has 45 bases, read in frame from the first base. V is shortened by 5 bases, J by 2 bases, and the region joining them spans 14 bases. Looking up the germline V gene yields CDR1 MDHEN and CDR2 SYDVKM. Worth noting for this clone: This clone's antigen is unknown. There are no base qualities to consult, and no much larger clone falls within one base.

The donors belonged to the validation cohort of around 130 subjects, which was separate from the approximately 660-subject first cohort. The library came from the immunoSEQ multiplex PCR assay. Turning to the authors' computational methods: A statistical classification framework was built for diagnosing cytomegalovirus status from the catalog of TCR beta chain sequences. TCRdb provides this immuneACCESS table in a form limited to in-frame rearrangements. Some clones are lacking; in checked studies, under half of them reflect an unresolved V gene, and why the rest are absent is not known. That table furnishes V, J and clone size, whereas the DNA furnished D and trimming. The sample includes 120,000 or so clones, with 89% observed a single time. The ten largest clonotypes hold roughly 2% of the sample.

Sequenced input: PBMCs. The chain is made from TRBV28 and TRBJ2-3; tentative D gene TRBD1, with 5 bases matching. This sequence was found in a woman under 30 in good health and CMV-seronegative. The CDR3 sequence is CASSTTAPPTDTQYF. The nucleotide sequence is given as TGTGCCAGCAGTACGACAGCCCCACCCACAGATACGCAGTATTTT.